The 28 T cell receptor beta chains below all came from one sample that was sequenced in a study of vaccination and CD4 T cells after COVID-19. An Oncomine TCR Beta short-read assay was used to sequence the DNA from cultured CD4+ T cells. Each CDR3 protein gets one entry after TCRdb re-called the PCR reads with MiXCR. The sample includes approximately 10,000 distinct CDR3 sequences, roughly 80% of them seen just once. Antigen specificity for these receptors is unknown. Documented treatment: approximately nine-day PBMC culture with coronavirus spike peptide pools or control peptides (ViraFEST assay). Sequenced sample: CD4+ T cells from blood, cultured in vitro. Source of these receptors: a human donor who had recovered from COVID-19.

The chain couples TRBV27 to TRBJ2-1, with 14 bases lining up with TRBD2. The CDR3 totals 18 residues. Trimming at V came to 3 bases and at J to 6 bases, leaving 10 bases not matched to a gene. Germline V gene data show CDR1 as MNHEY and CDR2 as SMNVEV (reference sequence). CDR3 region: CASSFVLRLAGGLNEQFF. Written as DNA, the CDR3 is TGTGCCAGCAGTTTTGTCCTGAGACTAGCGGGAGGGCTCAATGAGCAGTTCTTC.

The V call is TRBV7-2, the J call TRBJ1-2; D unresolved. Trimming cost V 5 bases and J 0 bases, with 7 bases left between them. The CDR3 has 13 amino acids. Germline values: CDR1 SGHTA, CDR2 FQGNSA. In nucleotides, the CDR3 is TGTGCCAGCAGCCCCGGGGCTAACTATGGCTACACCTTC. It translates to CASSPGANYGYTF.

This sequence joins TRBV2 and TRBJ1-2; no firm D call. With 3 bases removed from V and 8 bases from J, the gap between germline ends came to 16 bases. The germline gives CDR1 SNHLY, CDR2 FYNNEI. The CDR3 is 14 amino acids. CDR3 region: CASSEAGSRGGYTF. The CDR3 region has the DNA TGTGCCAGCAGTGAGGCCGGGAGCAGAGGAGGCTACACCTTC.

The table lists this clonotype with a few counts. V is TRBV29-1 and J is TRBJ2-5, with D maybe TRBD2 (6 bases). V was shortened by 7 bases and J by 2 bases, with 14 bases between the two germline ends. The CDR3 has 13 amino acids. CDR1 is SQVTM, CDR2 ANQGSEA, per germline. The CDR3 nucleotides are TGCAGCGCGGGCGGGGCAGCTCAAGAGACCCAGTACTTC. Its translation: CSAGGAAQETQYF.

The rearrangement links TRBV6-1 to TRBJ2-5; no reliable D call. The CDR3 runs to 11 residues. The V gene's germline CDR1 is MNHNS and CDR2 SASEGT. The V gene lost 4 bases and the J gene lost 5 bases, with 5 bases spanning the gap. CDR3 nucleotides: TGTGCCAGCAGTGTAGGGGAGACCCAGTACTTC. This codes for CASSVGETQYF.

The chain links TRBV19 to TRBJ2-2; tentative D call: TRBD1 (6 bases). CDR1 LNHDA and CDR2 SQIVND come from the germline V gene (reference sequence). This CDR3 contains 14 residues. V dropped 4 bases and J dropped 5 bases, with 11 bases sitting between them. CDR3 coding DNA: TGTGCCAGTAGTACAGAAAGGGGGACCGGGGAGCTGTTTTTT. It encodes CASSTERGTGELFF.

The chain carries TRBV5-6 and TRBJ2-3; 7 nucleotides match TRBD2. From germline, CDR1 is SGHDT and CDR2 YYEEEE. The V gene end was trimmed by 1 base and the J gene end by 3 bases; junction bases not matched to a gene: 11. This CDR3 has 17 amino acids. The CDR3 loop is CASSLFLAGDQTDTQYF. CDR3 DNA: TGTGCCAGCAGCTTGTTTCTTGCGGGAGACCAGACAGATACGCAGTATTTT.

The count of this clonotype is one. The V and J genes are TRBV6-5 and TRBJ1-3, with TRBD1 matching 8 bases. V was pared by 2 bases and J by 4 bases, with 7 bases of the junction left unmatched. The CDR3 contains 16 residues. Germline lookup yields CDR1 MNHEY and CDR2 SVGAGI. The CDR3 DNA follows: TGTGCCAGCAGTTACACCGGACAGGGCAGGGGAAACACCATATATTTT. As protein: CASSYTGQGRGNTIYF.

The chain uses TRBV19 and TRBJ1-2, with 8 bases that match TRBD1. From germline, CDR1 is LNHDA and CDR2 SQIVND (reference sequence). There are 14 residues in the CDR3. The trim removed 6 bases at V and 1 base at J, leaving 4 bases unmatched. The CDR3 DNA follows: TGTGCCAGTAGAGGACAGGGCTTTAACTATGGCTACACCTTC. Translated, it gives CASRGQGFNYGYTF.

CDR3 region: CASKQGEGAETQYF. The CDR3 DNA is TGCGCCAGCAAACAAGGCGAGGGGGCGGAGACCCAGTACTTC. The rearrangement links TRBV10-2 to TRBJ2-5; 7 nucleotides match TRBD1. The CDR3 consists of 14 residues. Germline V gives CDR1 WSHSY, CDR2 SAAADI. With 7 bases clipped from V and 5 bases from J, the junction kept 10 bases outside the gene matches.

The rearrangement uses TRBV4-3 and TRBJ1-2; D gene ambiguous. CDR1 and CDR2 (germline): LGHNA, YSLEER. CDR3 length equals 16 residues. Trimming shortened V by 0 bases and J by 5 bases, and 16 bases separated the two germline ends. The CDR3 reads CASSQDRAGRRYGYTF. In nucleotides, the CDR3 is TGCGCCAGCAGCCAAGATCGGGCGGGTAGGAGGTATGGCTACACCTTC.

In regard to this clonotype: One end of the junction varies from germline; a read error may be responsible. V gene TRBV6-1 combines with J gene TRBJ1-5; 8 bases map to TRBD1. Germline V gene sequence: CDR1 MNHNS, CDR2 SASEGT. The CDR3 loop spans 14 amino acids. CDR3 DNA sequence: TGTGCCAGCAGTGAGGGACAGGAAAATCAGTCCCAGCATTTT. Translating gives CASSEGQENQSQHF.

The V call is TRBV20-1, the J call TRBJ1-2; D not resolved. The V gene's germline CDR1 is DFQATT and CDR2 SNEGSKA (reference sequence). The CDR3 has 17 amino acids. Trimming took off 6 bases at V and 7 bases at J, with 30 bases between the two ends. CDR3 sequence: CSATVISGQELRGGYTF. The DNA of the CDR3 is TGCAGTGCCACAGTAATATCCGGGCAGGAGTTAAGAGGTGGCTACACCTTC.

Here the CDR3 DNA reads TGTGCCATCAGTCCCGGGACAGGGGGCGGTATGAACACTGAAGCTTTCTTT. Encoded protein: CAISPGTGGGMNTEAFF. The chain links TRBV10-3 to TRBJ1-1; 12 bases fit TRBD1. Germline V CDR1 and CDR2: ENHRY, SYGVKD. V gave up 5 bases and J gave up 0 bases; unmatched junction bases: 7. The CDR3 contains 17 residues.

The chain combines TRBV6-2 or TRBV6-3 with TRBJ2-1; no reliable D call. Germline V gene sequence: CDR1 MNHEY, CDR2 SVGEGT. Trimming removed 5 bases at V and 4 bases at J, with 15 bases between. The CDR3 has 15 amino acids. As DNA, the CDR3 is TGTGCCAGCAGTCGTCACAGCAGAATATACAATGAGCAGTTCTTC. Protein product: CASSRHSRIYNEQFF.

This rearrangement joins TRBV15 to TRBJ1-5; maybe TRBD1 (6 bases). The germline gives CDR1 LNHNV, CDR2 YYDKDF (reference sequence). The CDR3 length is 14 residues. V lost 1 base and J 7 bases, leaving 11 bases between the germline ends. CDR3 bases: TGTGCCACCAGCAGAGTGCAGGGGAGGCAGCCCCAGCATTTT. Amino acid sequence: CATSRVQGRQPQHF.

The rearrangement links TRBV20-1 to TRBJ1-1; D gene uncertain. The CDR3 spans 15 residues. The germline CDR1 and CDR2 sequences are DFQATT and SNEGSKA (reference sequence). V was pared by 1 base and J by 3 bases, with 15 bases between. The CDR3 nucleotides read TGCAGTGCTAGAGTGTTCAACGGATGGGACACTGAAGCTTTCTTT. Its translation: CSARVFNGWDTEAFF.

A single count supports this clonotype. The CDR3 spells CASSFLRGLSYEQYF. The DNA for the CDR3 is TGTGCCAGCAGTTTTTTGCGAGGACTCTCCTACGAGCAGTACTTC. The genes are TRBV12-3 or TRBV12-4 and TRBJ2-7; D is possibly TRBD2 (5 bases). V lost 3 bases and J lost 0, with 12 bases in between. This CDR3 is 15 amino acids long.

The count of this clonotype is one. The chain carries TRBV20-1 and TRBJ1-2; D is ambiguous. V lost 5 bases, J lost 1 base, and 17 bases lay in between. Germline V gene data show CDR1 as DFQATT and CDR2 as SNEGSKA (reference sequence). The CDR3 contains 15 residues. CDR3 sequence: CSAPRAVGFNYGYTF. Here the CDR3 DNA reads TGCAGTGCTCCCCGGGCCGTCGGGTTTAACTATGGCTACACCTTC.

On this clonotype itself: An end of the junction does not agree with germline; a read error may underlie this. This chain joins TRBV6-1 and TRBJ2-3, with a possible D match to TRBD1 (6 bases). The CDR3 is 11 residues long. Germline V gene lookup returns CDR1 MNHNS and CDR2 SASEGT. Written as DNA, the CDR3 is TGTGCCAGCTGGATGGGGGCCCAGGGGCATTTT. This gives the protein CASWMGAQGHF.

The V call is TRBV4-2, the J call TRBJ1-2; D is ambiguous. The CDR3 consists of 16 residues. The ends were cut back, 0 bases at V and 1 base at J, with 12 bases in the middle. Germline CDR1 and CDR2: LGHNA and YNFKEQ. CDR3 loop: CASSQDLSVNNYGYTF. The CDR3, as DNA: TGTGCCAGCAGCCAAGATCTGAGTGTGAATAACTATGGCTACACCTTC.

The J gene is TRBJ1-5, the V gene TRBV20-1, with 9 bases fitting TRBD1. V gave up 5 bases and J gave up 1 base; unmatched junction bases: 3. This CDR3 has 14 amino acids. Germline V gene lookup returns CDR1 DFQATT and CDR2 SNEGSKA (reference sequence). The CDR3 DNA reads TGCAGTGCTTCACAGGGGGCAAGCAATCAGCCCCAGCATTTT. Residues: CSASQGASNQPQHF.

The chain carries TRBV20-1 and TRBJ1-1; D gene uncertain. This CDR3 region has 14 residues. V was trimmed by 0 bases and J by 1 base, leaving 9 bases between them. Germline CDR1 is DFQATT and CDR2 is SNEGSKA (reference sequence). The CDR3, as DNA: TGCAGTGCTAGAGACCCGGGGAGGAACACTGAAGCTTTCTTT. It is translated as CSARDPGRNTEAFF.

This clonotype was counted a single time. The chain recombines TRBV5-1 with TRBJ2-7; 14 positions match TRBD2. The CDR3 runs 16 residues. The V segment lost 4 bases and the J segment 7 bases; nucleotides outside the gene matches: 10. The germline V gene has CDR1 SGHRS and CDR2 YFSETQ. As DNA, the CDR3 is TGCGCCAGCAGCAAGGGGACTAGCGGGAGTCGTGAAGAGCAGTACTTC. Its protein is CASSKGTSGSREEQYF.

V gene TRBV15 combines with J gene TRBJ1-5, with D hard to call. The CDR3 contains 17 residues. Trimming cost V 1 base and J 2 bases, with 15 bases left between them. Looked up from germline, CDR1 is LNHNV and CDR2 is YYDKDF (reference sequence). The CDR3 protein is CATSRGLHLQGNQPQHF. DNA of the CDR3: TGTGCCACCAGCAGAGGGTTACACCTCCAGGGCAATCAGCCCCAGCATTTT.

The CDR3, as DNA: TGTGCCAGCTCACCAGGGACAGGGACTGATCAGCCCCAGCATTTT. It specifies CASSPGTGTDQPQHF. The chain carries TRBV18 and TRBJ1-5; 9 positions agree with TRBD1. The CDR3 has 15 residues. The V gene's germline CDR1 is KGHSH and CDR2 LQKENI. Losses at the gene ends were 2 bases for V and 5 bases for J; bases not matched to a gene: 4.

This clonotype is termed medium-sized. The chain has TRBV6-1 and TRBJ2-3, with 11 bases matching TRBD1. V shed 8 bases and J 3 bases; nucleotides not matched to a gene: 1. Germline V gene sequence: CDR1 MNHNS, CDR2 SASEGT. This CDR3 contains 13 residues. The CDR3 coding sequence is TGTGCCAGCGGGACAGGGGGTACAGATACGCAGTATTTT. Protein product: CASGTGGTDTQYF.

This clonotype was picked up a small number of times. The chain couples TRBV20-1 to TRBJ1-4; TRBD1 matches 7 bases. The length of the CDR3 is 16 residues. The germline V gene has CDR1 DFQATT and CDR2 SNEGSKA (reference sequence). Trimming took 1 base from V and 2 from J; bases not matched to a gene: 7. In DNA, the CDR3 is TGCAGTGCTAGAGCCCAGGGGGAAAGTACTAATGAAAAACTGTTTTTT. This encodes CSARAQGESTNEKLFF.